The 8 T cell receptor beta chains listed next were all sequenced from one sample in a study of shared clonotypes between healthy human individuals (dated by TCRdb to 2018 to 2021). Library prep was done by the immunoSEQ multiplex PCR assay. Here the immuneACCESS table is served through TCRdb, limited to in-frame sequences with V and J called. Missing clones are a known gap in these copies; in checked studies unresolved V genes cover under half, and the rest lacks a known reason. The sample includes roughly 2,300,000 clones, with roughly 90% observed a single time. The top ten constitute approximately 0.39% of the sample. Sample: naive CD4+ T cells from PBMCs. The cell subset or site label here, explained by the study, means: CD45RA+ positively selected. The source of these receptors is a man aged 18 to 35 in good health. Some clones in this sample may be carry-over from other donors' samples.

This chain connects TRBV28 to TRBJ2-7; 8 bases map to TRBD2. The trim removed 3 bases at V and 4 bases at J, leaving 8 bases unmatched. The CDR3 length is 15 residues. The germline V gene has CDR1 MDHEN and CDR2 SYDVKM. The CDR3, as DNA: TGTGCCAGCAGTTTCGAGGAGCGGGAGAGGTACGAGCAGTACTTC. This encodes CASSFEERERYEQYF. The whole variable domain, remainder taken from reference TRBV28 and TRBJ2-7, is DVKVTQSSRYLVKRTGEKVFLECVQDMDHENMFWYRQDPGLGLRLIYFSYDVKMKEKGDIPEGYSVSREKKERFSLILESASTNQTSMYLCASSFEERERYEQYFGPGTRLTVT.

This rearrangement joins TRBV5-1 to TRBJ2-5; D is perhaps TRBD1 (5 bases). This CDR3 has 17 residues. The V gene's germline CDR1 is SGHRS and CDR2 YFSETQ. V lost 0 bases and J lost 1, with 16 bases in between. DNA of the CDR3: TGCGCCAGCAGCTTGGTCTTAGGGGTCGCCTCCCAAGAGACCCAGTACTTC. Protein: CASSLVLGVASQETQYF.

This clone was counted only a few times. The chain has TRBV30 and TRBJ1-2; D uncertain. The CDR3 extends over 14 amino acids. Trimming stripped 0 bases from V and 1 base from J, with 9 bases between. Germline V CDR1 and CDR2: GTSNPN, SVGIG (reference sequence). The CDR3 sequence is CAWSVADLNYGYTF. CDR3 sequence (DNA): TGTGCCTGGAGTGTGGCAGACCTTAACTATGGCTACACCTTC.

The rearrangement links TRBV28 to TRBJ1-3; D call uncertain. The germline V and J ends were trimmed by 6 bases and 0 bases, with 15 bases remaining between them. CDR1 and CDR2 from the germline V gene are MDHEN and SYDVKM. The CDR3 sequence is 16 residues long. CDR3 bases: TGTGCCAGCAGCCTGCCGGGATCGAGCTCTGGAAACACCATATATTTT. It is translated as CASSLPGSSSGNTIYF. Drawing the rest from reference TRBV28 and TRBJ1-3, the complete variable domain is DVKVTQSSRYLVKRTGEKVFLECVQDMDHENMFWYRQDPGLGLRLIYFSYDVKMKEKGDIPEGYSVSREKKERFSLILESASTNQTSMYLCASSLPGSSSGNTIYFGEGSWLTVV.

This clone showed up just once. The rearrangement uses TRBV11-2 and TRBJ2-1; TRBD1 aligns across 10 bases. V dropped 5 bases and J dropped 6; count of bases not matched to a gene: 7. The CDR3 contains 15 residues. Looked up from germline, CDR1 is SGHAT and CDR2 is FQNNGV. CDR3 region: CASSPGQGEINEQFF. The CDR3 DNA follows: TGTGCCAGCAGCCCTGGACAGGGGGAGATCAATGAGCAGTTCTTC.

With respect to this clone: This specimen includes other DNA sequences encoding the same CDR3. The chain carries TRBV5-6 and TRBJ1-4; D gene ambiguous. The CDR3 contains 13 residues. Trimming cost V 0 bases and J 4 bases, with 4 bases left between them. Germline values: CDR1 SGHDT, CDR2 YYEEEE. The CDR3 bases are TGTGCCAGCAGCTTGGGGGTTAATGAAAAACTGTTTTTT. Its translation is CASSLGVNEKLFF.

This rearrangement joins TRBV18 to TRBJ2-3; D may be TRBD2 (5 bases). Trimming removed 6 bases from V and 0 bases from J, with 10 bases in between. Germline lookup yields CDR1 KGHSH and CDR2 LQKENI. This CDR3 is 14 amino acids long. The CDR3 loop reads CASSGSSSTDTQYF. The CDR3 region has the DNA TGTGCCAGCTCGGGGAGCTCTAGCACAGATACGCAGTATTTT.

The CDR3, as DNA: TGCGCCAGCAGCCCGATGGGTGACGGGGGCGTCCACGAGCAGTACTTC. Its protein product is CASSPMGDGGVHEQYF. J is TRBJ2-7 and V is TRBV5-1; D assignment may be TRBD1 or TRBD2 (6 bases each). This CDR3 has 16 amino acids. Germline V gives CDR1 SGHRS, CDR2 YFSETQ. The V and J ends lost 4 bases and 5 bases respectively, with 22 bases between them.